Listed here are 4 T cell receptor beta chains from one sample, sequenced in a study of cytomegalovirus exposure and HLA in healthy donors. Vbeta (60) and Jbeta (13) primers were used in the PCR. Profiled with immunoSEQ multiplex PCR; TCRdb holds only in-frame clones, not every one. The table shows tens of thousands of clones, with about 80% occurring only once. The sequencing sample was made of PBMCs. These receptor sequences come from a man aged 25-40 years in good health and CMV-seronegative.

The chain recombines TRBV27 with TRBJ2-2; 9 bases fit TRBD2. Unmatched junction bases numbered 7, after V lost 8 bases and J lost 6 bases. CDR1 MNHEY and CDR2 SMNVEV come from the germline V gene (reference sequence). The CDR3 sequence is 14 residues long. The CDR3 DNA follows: TGTGCCAGCCTCGACGGCGGGGGGGCCGGGGAGCTGTTTTTT. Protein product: CASLDGGGAGELFF.

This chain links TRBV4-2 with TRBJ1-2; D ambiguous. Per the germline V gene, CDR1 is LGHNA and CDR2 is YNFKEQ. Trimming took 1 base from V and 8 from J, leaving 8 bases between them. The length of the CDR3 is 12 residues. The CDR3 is CASSQANAGYTF. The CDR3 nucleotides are TGTGCCAGCAGCCAAGCGAATGCGGGCTACACCTTC.

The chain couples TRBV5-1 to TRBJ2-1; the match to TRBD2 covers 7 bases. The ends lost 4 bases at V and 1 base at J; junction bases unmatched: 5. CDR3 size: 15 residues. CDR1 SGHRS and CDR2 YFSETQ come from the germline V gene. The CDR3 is CASSISGPSYNEQFF. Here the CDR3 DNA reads TGCGCCAGCAGCATTAGCGGGCCGTCCTACAATGAGCAGTTCTTC.

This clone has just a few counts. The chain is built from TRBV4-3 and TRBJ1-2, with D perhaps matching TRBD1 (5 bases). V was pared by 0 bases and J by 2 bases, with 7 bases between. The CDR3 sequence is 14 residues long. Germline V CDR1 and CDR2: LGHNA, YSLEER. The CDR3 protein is CASSQDAGNYGYTF. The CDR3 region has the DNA TGCGCCAGCAGCCAAGATGCAGGGAACTATGGCTACACCTTC.